This TCR beta chain was sequenced for a study of beta chain features in type 1 diabetes. Study-level findings and limits: Among patients with Type 1 diabetes, TCRB CDR3s were moderately but significantly shorter in every one of the four CD4+ subsets.

Details on this clone: Its specificity is unknown.

The CDR3 is 15 residues long. V was trimmed by 2 bases and J by 3 bases, leaving 11 bases between them. Per germline, CDR1 SGHTA and CDR2 FQGTGA. All of the isolated RNA was reverse transcribed, so expressed TCRB transcripts were sequenced. Sequenced by immunoSEQ multiplex PCR; TCRdb stores in-frame clones only, minus some. Here the sample spans more than 250,000 clones, 14% being singletons. The source of this sequence is a man aged 25 to 40 with type 1 diabetes. The chain joins TRBV7-3 to TRBJ2-1; TRBD2 is a possible D gene (5 bases). The sequenced sample was naive CD4+ T cells from blood. The CDR3 here is CASSLAGPNYNEQFF. Here the CDR3 DNA reads TGTGCCAGCAGCTTAGCGGGCCCAAACTACAATGAGCAGTTCTTC.